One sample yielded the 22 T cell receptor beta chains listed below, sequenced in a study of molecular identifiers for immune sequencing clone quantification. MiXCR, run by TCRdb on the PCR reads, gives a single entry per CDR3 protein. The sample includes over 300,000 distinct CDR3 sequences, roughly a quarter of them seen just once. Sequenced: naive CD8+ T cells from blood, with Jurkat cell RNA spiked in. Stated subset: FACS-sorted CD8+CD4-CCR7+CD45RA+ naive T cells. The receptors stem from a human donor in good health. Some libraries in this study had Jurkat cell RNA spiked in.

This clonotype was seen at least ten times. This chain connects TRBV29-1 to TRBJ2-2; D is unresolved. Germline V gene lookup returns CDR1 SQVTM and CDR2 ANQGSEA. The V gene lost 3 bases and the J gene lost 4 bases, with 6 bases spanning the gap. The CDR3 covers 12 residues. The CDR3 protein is CSVEASTGELFF. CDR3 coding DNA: TGCAGCGTTGAGGCATCCACCGGGGAGCTGTTTTTT.

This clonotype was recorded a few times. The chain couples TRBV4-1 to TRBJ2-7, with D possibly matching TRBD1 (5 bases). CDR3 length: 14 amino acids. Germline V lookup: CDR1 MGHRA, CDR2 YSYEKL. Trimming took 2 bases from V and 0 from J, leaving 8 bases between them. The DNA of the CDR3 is TGCGCCAGCAGCCAACCAGGGCGCTCCTACGAGCAGTACTTC. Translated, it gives CASSQPGRSYEQYF.

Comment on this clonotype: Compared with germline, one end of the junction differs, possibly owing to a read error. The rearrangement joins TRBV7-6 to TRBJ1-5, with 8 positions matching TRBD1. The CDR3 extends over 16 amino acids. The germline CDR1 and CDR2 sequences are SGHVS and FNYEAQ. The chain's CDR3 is CASSQSGGAGNPPPHF. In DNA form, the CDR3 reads TGTGCCAGCAGCCAGTCAGGGGGCGCTGGCAATCCGCCCCCGCATTTT.

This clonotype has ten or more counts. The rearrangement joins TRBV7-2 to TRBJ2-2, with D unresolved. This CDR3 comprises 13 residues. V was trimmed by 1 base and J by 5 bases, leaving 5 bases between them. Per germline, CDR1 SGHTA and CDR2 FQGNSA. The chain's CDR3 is CASSLVTTGELFF. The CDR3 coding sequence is TGTGCCAGCAGCTTAGTTACGACCGGGGAGCTGTTTTTT.

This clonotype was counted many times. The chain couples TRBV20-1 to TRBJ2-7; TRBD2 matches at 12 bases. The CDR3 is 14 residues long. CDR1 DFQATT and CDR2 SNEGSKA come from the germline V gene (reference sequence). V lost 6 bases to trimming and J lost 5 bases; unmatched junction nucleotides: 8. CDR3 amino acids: CSAPRLAGAHEQYF. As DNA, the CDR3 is TGCAGTGCCCCAAGACTAGCGGGAGCGCACGAGCAGTACTTC.

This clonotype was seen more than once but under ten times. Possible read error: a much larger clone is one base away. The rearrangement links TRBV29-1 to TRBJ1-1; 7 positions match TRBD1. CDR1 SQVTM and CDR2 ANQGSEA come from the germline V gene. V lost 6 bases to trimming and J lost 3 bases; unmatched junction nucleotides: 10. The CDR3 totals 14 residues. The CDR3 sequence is CSVMLQGMYTEAFF. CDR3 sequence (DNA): TGCAGCGTCATGTTACAGGGGATGTACACTGAAGCTTTCTTT. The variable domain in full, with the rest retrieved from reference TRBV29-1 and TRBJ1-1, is SAVISQKPSRDICQRGTSLTIQCQVDSQVTMMFWYRQQPGQSLTLIATANQGSEATYESGFVIDKFPISRPNLTFSTLTVSNMSPEDSSIYLCSVMLQGMYTEAFFGQGTRLTVV.

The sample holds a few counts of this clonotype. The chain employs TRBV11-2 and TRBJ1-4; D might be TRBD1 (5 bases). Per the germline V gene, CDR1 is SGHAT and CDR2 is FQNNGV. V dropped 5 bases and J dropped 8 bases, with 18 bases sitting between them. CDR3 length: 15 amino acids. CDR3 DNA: TGTGCCAGCAGCCCGATGGACGACAGTGGCGAAAAACTGTTTTTT. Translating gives CASSPMDDSGEKLFF. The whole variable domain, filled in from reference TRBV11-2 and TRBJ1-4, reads EAGVAQSPRYKIIEKRQSVAFWCNPISGHATLYWYQQILGQGPKLLIQFQNNGVVDDSQLPKDRFSAERLKGVDSTLKIQPAKLEDSAVYLCASSPMDDSGEKLFFGSGTQLSVL.

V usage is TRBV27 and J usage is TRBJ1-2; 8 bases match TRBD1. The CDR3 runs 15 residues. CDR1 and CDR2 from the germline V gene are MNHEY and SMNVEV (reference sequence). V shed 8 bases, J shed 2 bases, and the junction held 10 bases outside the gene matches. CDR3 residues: CASREDQGANYGYTF. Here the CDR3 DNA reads TGTGCCAGCCGAGAGGATCAGGGGGCGAACTATGGCTACACCTTC.

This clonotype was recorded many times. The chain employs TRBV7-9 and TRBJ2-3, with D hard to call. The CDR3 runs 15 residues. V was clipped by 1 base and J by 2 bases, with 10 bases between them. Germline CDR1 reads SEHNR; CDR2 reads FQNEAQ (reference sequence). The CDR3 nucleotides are TGTGCCAGCAGCTTAGTTTCCCTGATCACAGATACGCAGTATTTT. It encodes CASSLVSLITDTQYF.

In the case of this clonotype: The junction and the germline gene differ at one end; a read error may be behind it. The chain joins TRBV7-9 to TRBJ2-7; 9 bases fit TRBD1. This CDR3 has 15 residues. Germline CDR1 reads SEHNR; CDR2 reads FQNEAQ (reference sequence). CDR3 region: CASRAGTGSSYELYF. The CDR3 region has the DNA TGTGCCAGCAGAGCCGGGACAGGGTCGTCCTACGAGCTGTACTTC.

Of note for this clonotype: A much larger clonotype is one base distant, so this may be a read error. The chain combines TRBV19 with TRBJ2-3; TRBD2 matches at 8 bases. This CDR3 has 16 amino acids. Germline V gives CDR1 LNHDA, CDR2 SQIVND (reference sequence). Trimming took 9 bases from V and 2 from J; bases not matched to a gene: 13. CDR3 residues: CASSISSGSSTDTQYF. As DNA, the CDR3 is TGTGCCAGCTCCATTTCGAGCGGGAGTTCCACAGATACGCAGTATTTT.

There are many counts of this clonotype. CDR3 sequence: CASSVSGVYETQYF. The CDR3, as DNA: TGTGCCAGCAGCGTATCAGGTGTCTATGAGACCCAGTACTTC. The chain carries TRBV9 and TRBJ2-5; D unresolved. The germline V gene encodes CDR1 SGDLS and CDR2 YYNGEE. Trimming pared 1 base from V and 5 bases from J, leaving 12 bases between. The CDR3 loop spans 14 amino acids.

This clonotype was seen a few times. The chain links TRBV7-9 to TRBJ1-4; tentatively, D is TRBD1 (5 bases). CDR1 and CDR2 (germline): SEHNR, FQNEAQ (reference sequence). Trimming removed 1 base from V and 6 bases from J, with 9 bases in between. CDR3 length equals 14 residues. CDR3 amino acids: CASSLGGVDEKLFF. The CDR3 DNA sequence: TGTGCCAGCAGCTTAGGAGGGGTTGATGAAAAACTGTTTTTT.

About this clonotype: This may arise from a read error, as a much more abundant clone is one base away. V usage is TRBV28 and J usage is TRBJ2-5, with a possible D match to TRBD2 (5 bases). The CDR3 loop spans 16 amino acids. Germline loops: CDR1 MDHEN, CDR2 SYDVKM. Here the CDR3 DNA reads TGTGCCAGCAGTTTGGAGCATCCGGGCCTGGGAGAGGCCCAGTACTTC. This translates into CASSLEHPGLGEAQYF.

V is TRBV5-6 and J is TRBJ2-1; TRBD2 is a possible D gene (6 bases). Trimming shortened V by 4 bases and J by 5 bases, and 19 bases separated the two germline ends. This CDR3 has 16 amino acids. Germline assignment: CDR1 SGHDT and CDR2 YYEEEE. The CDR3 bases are TGTGCCAGCAGCCAAATGACTATCGGGGGACACAATGAGCAGTTCTTC. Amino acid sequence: CASSQMTIGGHNEQFF.

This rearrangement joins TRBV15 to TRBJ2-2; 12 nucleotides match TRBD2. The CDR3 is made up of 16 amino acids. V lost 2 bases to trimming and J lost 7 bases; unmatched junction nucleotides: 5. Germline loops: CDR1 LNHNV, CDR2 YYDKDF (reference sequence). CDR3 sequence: CATSRSTSGRGGELFF. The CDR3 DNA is TGTGCCACCAGCAGATCGACTAGCGGGAGAGGCGGGGAGCTGTTTTTT.

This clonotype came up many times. The CDR3: CSARAQGTGQYF. The CDR3, as DNA: TGCAGTGCTAGAGCACAGGGCACCGGGCAGTACTTC. The rearrangement joins TRBV20-1 to TRBJ2-7; tentative D call: TRBD1 (6 bases). The germline V gene has CDR1 DFQATT and CDR2 SNEGSKA (reference sequence). The V end lost 1 base, the J end lost 9 bases, and 13 bases lay between the germline ends. The CDR3 length is 12 residues.

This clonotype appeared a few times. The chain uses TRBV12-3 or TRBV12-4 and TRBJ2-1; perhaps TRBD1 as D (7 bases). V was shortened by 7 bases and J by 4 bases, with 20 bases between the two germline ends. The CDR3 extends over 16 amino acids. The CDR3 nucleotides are TGTGCCAGCAATAAAGGGGGGACAGCCCTTTACAATGAGCAGTTCTTC. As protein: CASNKGGTALYNEQFF.

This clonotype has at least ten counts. The CDR3 DNA sequence: TGTGCCAGCAGTTTATCTTCGGGACTAGGGGAGTCAGATACGCAGTATTTT. Protein: CASSLSSGLGESDTQYF. The chain employs TRBV28 and TRBJ2-3; TRBD2 matches 8 bases. J gave up 4 bases and V 1 base, and 10 bases lay outside the gene matches. The CDR3 sequence is 17 residues long. Germline lookup yields CDR1 MDHEN and CDR2 SYDVKM.

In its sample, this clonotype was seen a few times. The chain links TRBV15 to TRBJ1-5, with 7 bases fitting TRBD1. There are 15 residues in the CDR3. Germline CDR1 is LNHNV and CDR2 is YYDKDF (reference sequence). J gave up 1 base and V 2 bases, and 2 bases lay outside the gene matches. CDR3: CATSRSGQSNQPQHF. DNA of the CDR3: TGTGCCACCAGCAGATCGGGACAGAGCAATCAGCCCCAGCATTTT.

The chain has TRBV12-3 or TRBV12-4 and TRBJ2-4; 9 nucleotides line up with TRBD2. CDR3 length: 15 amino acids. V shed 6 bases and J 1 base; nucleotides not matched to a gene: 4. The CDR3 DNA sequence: TGTGCCAGCAGGTGGAGCGGGGGGGCCAAAAACATTCAGTACTTC. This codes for CASRWSGGAKNIQYF.

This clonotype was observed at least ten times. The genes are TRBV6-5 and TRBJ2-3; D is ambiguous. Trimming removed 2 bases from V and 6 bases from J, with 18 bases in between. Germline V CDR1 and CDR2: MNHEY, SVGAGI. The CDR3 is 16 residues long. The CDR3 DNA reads TGTGCCAGCAGTTACCGTACTCCATCGAGGTCGGATACGCAGTATTTT. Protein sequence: CASSYRTPSRSDTQYF.